The 8 T cell receptor beta chains below all came from one sample that was sequenced in a study of Ad26.COV2.S vaccination and SARS-CoV-2 variants (dated by TCRdb to about 2021). Per the publication, the treatment or condition label means: around 19 received Ad26.COV2.S at low or high dose, single or two shots; a few received placebo; per-sample allocation not given. Repertoires of vaccine and placebo recipients were sequenced from samples taken on day 63 after the first injection. The protocol used for the library was the immunoSEQ multiplex PCR assay. Drawn from immuneACCESS, this table holds only the in-frame rearrangements with V and J called that TCRdb kept. Clones are partly lost; checked studies trace under half to an unresolved V gene and leave the rest unexplained. The sample table holds around 450,000 clones, of which 85% to 90% were seen once. About 2.7% of the sample lies in the top ten.

Sequenced here: peripheral blood, sampled in a trial of Ad26.COV2.S vaccine versus placebo. These receptors were obtained from a person between 18 and 65 years old who received the Ad26.COV2.S COVID-19 vaccine or a placebo.

The CDR3 is CASMAGGASEQYF. The CDR3 nucleotides are TGCGCCAGCATGGCCGGGGGCGCGTCCGAGCAGTACTTC. V and J are TRBV5-1 and TRBJ2-7; D is tentatively TRBD1 or TRBD2 (6 bases each). V gave up 6 bases and J gave up 6 bases, with 16 bases separating them. CDR3 length equals 13 residues. From germline, CDR1 is SGHRS and CDR2 YFSETQ.

The V and J genes are TRBV4-1 and TRBJ1-6; 8 bases line up with TRBD1. Germline CDR1 and CDR2: MGHRA and YSYEKL. V gave up 7 bases and J gave up 10 bases; unmatched junction bases: 12. The CDR3 covers 15 residues. CDR3 loop: CASTERQGLYSPLHF. In nucleotides, the CDR3 is TGCGCCAGCACCGAGAGACAGGGGTTGTACTCACCCCTCCACTTT.

The CDR3 is CASSVTGTGPTGELFF. For the CDR3, the DNA is TGTGCCAGTAGTGTGACCGGGACAGGTCCCACCGGGGAGCTGTTTTTT. The chain is built from TRBV19 and TRBJ2-2, with 8 nucleotides matching TRBD1. Germline V gene lookup returns CDR1 LNHDA and CDR2 SQIVND (reference sequence). The length of the CDR3 is 16 residues. With 5 bases clipped from V and 4 bases from J, the junction kept 9 bases outside the gene matches.

This chain links TRBV6-5 with TRBJ2-5; D is perhaps TRBD1 (5 bases). The ends were cut back, 0 bases at V and 5 bases at J, with 16 bases in the middle. This CDR3 is built from 16 residues. Germline V gene data show CDR1 as MNHEY and CDR2 as SVGAGI. CDR3 bases: TGTGCCAGCAGTTACTCTGTCGTTCAGGGCGAGGAGACCCAGTACTTC. It yields the protein CASSYSVVQGEETQYF.

The rearrangement uses TRBV7-8 and TRBJ2-3; no clear D gene. Germline V lookup: CDR1 SGHVS, CDR2 FQNEAQ. The CDR3 consists of 12 residues. Trimming left V 1 base short and J 4 bases short, with 3 bases between. In DNA, the CDR3 is TGTGCCAGCAGCTTAGGAGCAGATACGCAGTATTTT. Amino acids: CASSLGADTQYF.

J is TRBJ1-1 and V is TRBV28; 7 bases match TRBD1. The J segment lost 0 bases and the V segment lost 4 bases, leaving 2 bases of the junction unmatched. Germline CDR1 MDHEN, CDR2 SYDVKM. This CDR3 is built from 14 residues. Here the CDR3 reads CASSYRGMNTEAFF. As DNA, the CDR3 is TGTGCCAGCAGTTACAGGGGCATGAACACTGAAGCTTTCTTT.

Ten or more counts support this clone. The genes are TRBV7-9 and TRBJ2-7, with D unclear. The germline V gene has CDR1 SEHNR and CDR2 FQNEAQ (reference sequence). This CDR3 comprises 15 residues. The CDR3 DNA reads TGTGCCAGCAGCTTGGCGAGACACGGTTTTTCGGCTCTGGACGTC. Residues: CASSLARHGFSALDV.

The chain combines TRBV5-6 with TRBJ2-3; unclear D gene. Trimming removed 2 bases at V and 4 bases at J, with 5 bases between. Germline V gene sequence: CDR1 SGHDT, CDR2 YYEEEE. The length of the CDR3 is 12 residues. In DNA, the CDR3 is TGTGCCAGCAGCTTTTATCCAGATACGCAGTATTTT. It specifies CASSFYPDTQYF.